The T cell receptor beta chain described here comes from a study of T cells after yellow fever vaccination. Study-level background: The SMART-Seq v4 Ultra Low Input method served to prepare the low-cell-number fractions. Regarding the study as a whole: Subsequent booster samples again held most clones from primary vaccination (96% CD4, about 90% CD8). Overlap between CD4 and CD8 compartments was detected for a small share of clonotypes.

Each CDR3 protein is one row after TCRdb ran MiXCR on the 5' RACE reads. The sample has about 220,000 distinct CDR3 sequences, over 6.5% seen once. V was clipped by 6 bases and J by 6 bases, with 14 bases between them. The length of the CDR3 is 14 residues. Ten or more counts support this clonotype. As yet, its antigen is unknown. The TCR was taken from a man aged 25 to 45 who received the YFV17D yellow fever vaccine. The chain combines TRBV12-3 or TRBV12-4 with TRBJ2-2; D unresolved. The sample consisted of CD4+ T cells sorted from PBMCs, taken on the day of the yellow fever booster vaccination. This chain's CDR3 is CASSRHMSAGELFF. CDR3 bases: TGTGCCAGCAGCCGACACATGAGTGCCGGGGAGCTGTTTTTT.